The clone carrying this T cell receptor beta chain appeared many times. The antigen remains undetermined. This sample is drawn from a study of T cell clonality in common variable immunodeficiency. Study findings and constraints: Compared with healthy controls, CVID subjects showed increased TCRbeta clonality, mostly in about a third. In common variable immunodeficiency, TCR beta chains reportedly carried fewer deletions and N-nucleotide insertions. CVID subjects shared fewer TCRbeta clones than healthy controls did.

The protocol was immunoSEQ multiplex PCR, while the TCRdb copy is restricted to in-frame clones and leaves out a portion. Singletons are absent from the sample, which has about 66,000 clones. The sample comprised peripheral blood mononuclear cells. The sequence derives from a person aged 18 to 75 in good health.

The part of the CDR3 DNA that was read is TGCGCCAGCAGCTTGGACAGGGGGGGAGAGACC. As protein: CASSLDRGGET. The whole CDR3 is CASSLDRGGETQYF. The chain couples TRBV5-1 to TRBJ2-5, with a possible D match to TRBD1 (8 bases). The read is 3 residues too short to cover the CDR3 end, so that end is filled in from the germline J gene. Per the germline V gene, CDR1 is SGHRS and CDR2 is YFSETQ. Trimming shortened V by 0 bases and J by 4 bases, and 10 bases separated the two germline ends. The CDR3 sequence is 14 residues long.